Listed here is a single T cell receptor beta chain. The germline V gene encodes CDR1 MDHEN and CDR2 SYDVKM. This CDR3 spans 16 amino acids. The J segment lost 6 bases and the V segment lost 3 bases, leaving 9 bases of the junction unmatched. Original processing methods: Quantification of nucleated cells was approximated via reference gene primer amplification. Clones were sequenced by immunoSEQ multiplex PCR, and TCRdb holds only the in-frame ones, with some missing. The D gene and trimming were derived from the DNA, and the V and J assignments and clone size from that table. This sample carries 300,000 or so clones, 90% of them seen once, and the ten largest clones take 3.7%. The data were taken from a study of blood T cell repertoires in COVID-19. Turning to the study itself: Collection of acute and convalescent COVID-19 samples took place in the United States, Italy and Spain.

The chain recombines TRBV28 with TRBJ1-1, with 11 bases matching TRBD1. The sample comprised peripheral blood. This clonotype originated in a woman aged 40 to 49 with acute or convalescent COVID-19. In DNA, the CDR3 is TGTGCCAGCAGTTTTGAGGGGACAGGGGGTCCGTCTGAAGCTTTCTTT. Translated: CASSFEGTGGPSEAFF. Looking up the rest from reference TRBV28 and TRBJ1-1 gives the full variable domain: DVKVTQSSRYLVKRTGEKVFLECVQDMDHENMFWYRQDPGLGLRLIYFSYDVKMKEKGDIPEGYSVSREKKERFSLILESASTNQTSMYLCASSFEGTGGPSEAFFGQGTRLTVV.